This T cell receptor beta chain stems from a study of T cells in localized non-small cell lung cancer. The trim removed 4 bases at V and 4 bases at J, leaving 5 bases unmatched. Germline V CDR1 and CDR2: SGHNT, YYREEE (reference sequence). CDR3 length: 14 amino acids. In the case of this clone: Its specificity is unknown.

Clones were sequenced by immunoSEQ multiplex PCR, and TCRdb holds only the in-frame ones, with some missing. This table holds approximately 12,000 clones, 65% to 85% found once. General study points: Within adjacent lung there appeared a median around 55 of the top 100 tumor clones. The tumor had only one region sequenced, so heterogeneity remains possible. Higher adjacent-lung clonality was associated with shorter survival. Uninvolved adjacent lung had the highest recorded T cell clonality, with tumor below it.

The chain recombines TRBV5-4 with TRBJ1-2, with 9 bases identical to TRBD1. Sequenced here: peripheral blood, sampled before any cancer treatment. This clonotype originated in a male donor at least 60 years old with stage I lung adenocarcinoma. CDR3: CASSPDRGVYGYTF. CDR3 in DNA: TGTGCCAGCAGCCCCGACAGGGGGGTCTATGGCTACACCTTC.